This is a list of T cell receptor beta chains from one sample in a study of T cells in Graves' hyperthyroidism and ophthalmopathy. MiXCR, applied by TCRdb to the multiplex PCR reads, yields one record per CDR3 protein. The sample shows roughly 400,000 distinct CDR3 sequences, 20% to 25% of them seen only once. Sequenced input: blood. Source of these receptors: a man aged 50-59 years with Graves' hyperthyroidism. Both conserved end residues are part of each CDR3. D genes are given only for firm matches. Size is omitted from some rows. Given values are once, few, many or a class for expanded clones.

CDR3 | DNA | J | V | D | size
CAATDRDRGREQFF | TGTGCCGCCACCGATCGGGACAGAGGACGTGAGCAGTTCTTC | TRBJ2-1 | TRBV6-1 | TRBD1 | NA
CASSQSDMTAFF | TGTGCCAGCAGCCAGTCGGACATGACAGCTTTCTTT | TRBJ1-1 | TRBV4-2 | NA | NA
CATAGTSVTDTQYF | TGTGCCACCGCCGGGACTAGCGTCACAGATACGCAGTATTTT | TRBJ2-3 | TRBV28 | TRBD2 | many
CASSELASTSTDTQYF | TGTGCCAGCAGTGAACTCGCTTCCACCAGCACAGATACGCAGTATTTT | TRBJ2-3 | TRBV2 | NA | many
CASSLLSGGLPRRDSKSYEQYF | TGTGCCAGCAGCCTGCTCTCAGGGGGCCTCCCACGCCGGGACTCAAAATCTTACGAGCAGTACTTC | TRBJ2-7 | TRBV7-9 | TRBD1 | NA
CASSLGTASLGYGYTF | TGTGCCAGCAGCTTAGGGACAGCCTCTTTAGGCTATGGCTACACCTTC | TRBJ1-2 | TRBV11-2 | NA | few
CASSELGSFSNQPQHF | TGTGCCAGCAGTGAATTAGGGAGCTTTAGCAATCAGCCCCAGCATTTT | TRBJ1-5 | TRBV2 | NA | NA
CASSFNSDRGEQYF | TGTGCCAGCAGTTTTAATAGCGATCGTGGGGAGCAGTACTTC | TRBJ2-7 | TRBV12-3/TRBV12-4 | NA | few
CASSSGQASTDTQYF | TGTGCCAGCAGTTCAGGCCAGGCTAGCACAGATACGCAGTATTTT | TRBJ2-3 | TRBV27 | NA | few
CASGPTSTDTQYF | TGTGCCAGCGGCCCCACCAGCACAGATACGCAGTATTTT | TRBJ2-3 | TRBV11-3 | NA | NA
CASSSRVTGELFF | TGTGCCAGCAGCTCGCGGGTGACCGGGGAGCTGTTTTTT | TRBJ2-2 | TRBV11-2 | NA | NA
CASSPVNSYGYTF | TGTGCCAGCAGCCCCGTTAACAGCTATGGCTACACCTTC | TRBJ1-2 | TRBV11-2 | NA | few
CASSFLSGQSYEQYF | TGTGCCAGCAGTTTTCTGTCGGGACAGTCCTACGAGCAGTACTTC | TRBJ2-7 | TRBV28 | TRBD1 | many
CSTTPGGSMNTEAFF | TGCAGCACAACCCCCGGGGGGTCGATGAACACTGAAGCTTTCTTT | TRBJ1-1 | TRBV29-1 | NA | NA
CASSWDRETQYF | TGTGCCAGCAGCTGGGACAGAGAGACCCAGTACTTC | TRBJ2-5 | TRBV11-1 | TRBD1 | many
CASREDGVSNQPQHF | TGTGCCAGCAGAGAGGACGGGGTTAGCAATCAGCCCCAGCATTTT | TRBJ1-5 | TRBV2 | NA | many
CASRDSLNTEAFF | TGTGCCAGCAGGGACAGCCTGAACACTGAAGCTTTCTTT | TRBJ1-1 | TRBV12-3/TRBV12-4 | NA | few
CSARDPGLEYNEQFF | TGCAGTGCTAGAGATCCTGGTCTCGAATACAATGAGCAGTTCTTC | TRBJ2-1 | TRBV20-1 | NA | NA
CASSQDPGLAIDNEQFF | TGTGCCAGCAGCCAAGATCCGGGACTAGCGATAGACAATGAGCAGTTCTTC | TRBJ2-1 | TRBV3-1 | TRBD2 | NA
CASSVDLVTSNEQFF | TGTGCCAGCAGCGTAGACCTAGTAACTTCCAATGAGCAGTTCTTC | TRBJ2-1 | TRBV3-1 | NA | few
CASSPHFPGVGYTF | TGTGCCAGCAGCCCTCACTTCCCAGGGGTTGGCTACACCTTC | TRBJ1-2 | TRBV11-2 | NA | few
CASSFGGMSEAFF | TGTGCCAGCAGTTTTGGGGGTATGTCTGAAGCTTTCTTT | TRBJ1-1 | TRBV28 | NA | many
CASSQSNQPQHF | TGTGCCAGCAGCCAATCCAATCAGCCCCAGCATTTT | TRBJ1-5 | TRBV3-1 | NA | many
CASSLIPTDTQYF | TGTGCCAGCAGTTTAATCCCCACAGATACGCAGTATTTT | TRBJ2-3 | TRBV12-3/TRBV12-4 | NA | few
CASSSGGISNEQFF | TGTGCCAGCAGCTCCGGAGGGATAAGCAATGAGCAGTTCTTC | TRBJ2-1 | TRBV7-3 | NA | many
CASSPFTGQGNYGYTF | TGTGCCAGTAGCCCTTTCACGGGACAGGGCAACTATGGCTACACCTTC | TRBJ1-2 | TRBV19 | TRBD1 | NA
CASRRLQNTGELFF | TGTGCCAGCAGACGACTCCAGAACACCGGGGAGCTGTTTTTT | TRBJ2-2 | TRBV7-8 | NA | many
CASYSGRASVYEQYF | TGTGCCAGCTATAGCGGGAGGGCCTCGGTCTACGAGCAGTACTTC | TRBJ2-7 | TRBV10-3 | TRBD2 | few
CASIRLRAAGSNQPQHF | TGTGCCAGCATTAGACTGAGGGCAGCCGGGAGCAATCAGCCCCAGCATTTT | TRBJ1-5 | TRBV7-8 | NA | few
CASSLATQGGNSPLHF | TGTGCCAGCAGTCTCGCTACCCAGGGAGGTAATTCACCCCTCCACTTT | TRBJ1-6 | TRBV12-3/TRBV12-4 | NA | few
CASSFSRGGTDTQYF | TGTGCCAGCAGTTTTAGTCGGGGTGGGACAGATACGCAGTATTTT | TRBJ2-3 | TRBV27 | NA | NA